This TCR beta chain was captured by sequencing in a study of T cells in tumors after PD-1 blockade. On the study more broadly: Each patient got pembrolizumab 200 mg every 3 weeks or cemiplimab 350 mg every 2 weeks. Peripheral blood samples averaged around 40,000 unique clonotypes and about 120,000 templates. Study-wide findings and caveats: Some novel exhausted tumor clones appeared in pre-treatment blood, suggesting peripheral recruitment.

CDR1 and CDR2 from the germline V gene are LNHDA and SQIVND (reference sequence). This CDR3 is 18 amino acids long. The V gene end was trimmed by 5 bases and the J gene end by 5 bases; junction bases not matched to a gene: 16. This clone was counted once. The antigen remains undetermined. Genomic DNA template from tumor biopsies or peripheral blood, about 616 ng to 6,500 ng input. Assay: immunoSEQ multiplex PCR; the TCRdb copy retains only in-frame clones and omits some. The sample has some 47,000 clones, about four fifths seen once. Sample: PBMCs, taken before anti-PD-1 treatment. V usage is TRBV19 and J usage is TRBJ2-3; 10 bases map to TRBD2. This receptor was obtained from a human donor with basal cell carcinoma. The CDR3 loop reads CASSSGGLTSGKVDTQYF. The CDR3 region has the DNA TGTGCCAGTAGTTCGGGAGGTTTAACTAGCGGGAAGGTAGATACGCAGTATTTT.